The T cell receptor beta chain described here comes from a study of CD8+ T cells in alopecia areata (dated by TCRdb to the late 2010s). Study-level background: The treated patients took part in an open-label pilot trial in which moderate-to-severe alopecia areata was treated with oral tofacitinib at 5 to 10 mg twice daily. Patients on tofacitinib were biopsied at baseline and after 4 and 24 weeks of treatment, and several of the patients also had a later scalp biopsy. In both human patients and the C3H/HeJ mouse model, the study applied high-throughput TCRbeta sequencing to look at T cell clonal expansion in alopecia areata. In humans, TCRbeta sequencing was performed on scalp tissue and on sorted CD4+ and CD8+ peripheral blood T cells from healthy controls and from patients with patchy or totalis/universalis alopecia areata. The RNA source kit depended on sample type: the PAXgene miRNA kit for fixed scalp, the miRNeasy kit for PBMCs, and the RNeasy kit for mouse skin. Scalp clonality was compared among normal scalp (n=4), patchy alopecia areata scalp (n=8), and alopecia totalis/universalis scalp (n=8). immunoSEQ multiplex PCR using 35 Vbeta forward primers and 13 Jbeta reverse primers was used to amplify TCRbeta CDR3 regions. Patients stayed on tofacitinib for 6 to 18 months and then had 6 months of follow-up off drug so that delayed response and recurrence could be assessed. The study at large found these results: Lesional scalp, especially in alopecia totalis/universalis, showed higher clonality and more expanded CD8+ clones than normal scalp, suggesting antigenic drive. Shared TCR sequences between patients were less evident than in mice, which may be partly attributable to HLA diversity in the patient population. Scalp TCR repertoire analysis is complicated because resident alphabeta T cells in normal human skin are also sequenced, whereas mouse skin is dominated by gammadelta T cells.

Concerning this clone itself: Its antigen remains unidentified. Per-base quality was not reported, and no clone a single base away is much larger than it.

The library was produced with the immunoSEQ multiplex PCR assay. To provide template for TCR sequencing, every sample had RNA extracted and reverse transcribed into cDNA. First-strand cDNA was synthesized with SuperScript III using a 2:1 mix of oligo-dT and random hexamers. Amplification bias was assessed with a synthetic immune receptor repertoire, and residual bias was removed computationally. Per the source publication's procedure: Raw reads were preprocessed to remove errors, and CDR3 was defined by IMGT conventions from the conserved cysteine to phenylalanine. Clonality was computed as 1 minus the Shannon entropy, with the entropy normalized by log2 of the number of productive unique TCRs. Whether scalp clones were CD4 or CD8 was inferred by matching scalp TCRbeta sequences against CD4 and CD8 repertoires sorted from blood. Held by TCRdb, this immuneACCESS table contains in-frame sequences only and omits some clones. Under half of the omission traces to an unresolved V gene where checked; the cause of the rest is unknown. V, J and clone size are those of that table, while D and trimming were read from the DNA. The sample includes about 120,000 clones, with more than 30% observed a single time. 3% to 3.5% of the sample is held by the ten biggest clonotypes.

From alopecia areata patients, peripheral blood was collected along with lesional scalp punch biopsies. PBMCs were isolated by density centrifugation and stained for CD3, CD4 and CD8, and CD4+ and CD8+ T cells were sorted on a FACSAria. CDR1 and CDR2 (SQVTM, ANQGSEA) derive from the germline V gene. Cut back by 5 bases and 3 bases, the V and J ends lie 10 bases apart. The CDR3, from cysteine to phenylalanine, totals 12 residues. Here the CDR3 DNA is all that survives: 36 bases in frame from base 1. The clonotype originates from a human donor with alopecia areata. The rearrangement joined TRBV29-1 to TRBJ1-1, and TRBD1 may be the D gene, going by 6 matching bases. Sequenced sample: CD4+ T cells sorted from blood. The sequence in DNA is TGCAGCGTTTTACAGGGCCACACTGAAGCTTTCTTT. Its translation reads: CSVLQGHTEAFF.